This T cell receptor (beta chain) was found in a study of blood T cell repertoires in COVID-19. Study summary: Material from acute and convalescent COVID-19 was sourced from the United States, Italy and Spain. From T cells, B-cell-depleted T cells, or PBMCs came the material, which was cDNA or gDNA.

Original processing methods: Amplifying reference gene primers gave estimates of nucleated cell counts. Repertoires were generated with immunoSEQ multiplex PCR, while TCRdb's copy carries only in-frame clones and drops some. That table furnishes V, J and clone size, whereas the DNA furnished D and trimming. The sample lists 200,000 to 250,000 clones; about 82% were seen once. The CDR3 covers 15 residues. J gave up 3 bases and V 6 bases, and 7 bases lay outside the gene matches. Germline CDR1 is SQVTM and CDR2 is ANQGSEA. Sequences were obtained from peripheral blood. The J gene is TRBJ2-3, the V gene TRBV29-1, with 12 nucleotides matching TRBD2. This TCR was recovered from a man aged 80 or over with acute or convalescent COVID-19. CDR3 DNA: TGCAGCGTGGGATCGACTAGCGGGAGAACAGATACGCAGTATTTT. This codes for CSVGSTSGRTDTQYF.